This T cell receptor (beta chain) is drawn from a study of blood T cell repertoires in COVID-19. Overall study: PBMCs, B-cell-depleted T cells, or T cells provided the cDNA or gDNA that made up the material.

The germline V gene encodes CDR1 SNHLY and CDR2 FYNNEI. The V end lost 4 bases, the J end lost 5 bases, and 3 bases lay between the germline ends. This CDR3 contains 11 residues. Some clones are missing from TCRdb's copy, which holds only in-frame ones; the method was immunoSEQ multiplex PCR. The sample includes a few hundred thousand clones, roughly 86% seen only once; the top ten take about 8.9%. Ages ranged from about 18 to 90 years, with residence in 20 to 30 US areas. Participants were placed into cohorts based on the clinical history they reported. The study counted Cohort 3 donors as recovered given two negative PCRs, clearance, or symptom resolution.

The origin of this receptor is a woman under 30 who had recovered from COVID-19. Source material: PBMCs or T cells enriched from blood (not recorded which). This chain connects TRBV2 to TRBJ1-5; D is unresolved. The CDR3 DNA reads TGTGCCAGCAGTGCTGATCAGCCCCAGCATTTT. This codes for CASSADQPQHF.